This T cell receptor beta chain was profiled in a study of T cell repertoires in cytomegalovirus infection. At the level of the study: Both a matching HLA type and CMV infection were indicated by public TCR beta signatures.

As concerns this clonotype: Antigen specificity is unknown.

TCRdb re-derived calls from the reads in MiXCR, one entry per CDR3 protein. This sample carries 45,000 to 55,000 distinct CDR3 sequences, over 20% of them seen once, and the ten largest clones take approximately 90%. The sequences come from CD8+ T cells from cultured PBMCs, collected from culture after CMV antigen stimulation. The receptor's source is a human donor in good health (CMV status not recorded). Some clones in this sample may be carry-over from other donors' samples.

CDR3: CASSSARGPETQYF. Written as DNA, the CDR3 is TGTGCCAGCAGCTCAGCCAGGGGCCCAGAGACCCAGTACTTC. The chain uses TRBV7-9 and TRBJ2-5, with D possibly matching TRBD1 (6 bases). V was clipped by 4 bases and J by 4 bases, with 13 bases between them. CDR3 size: 14 residues. Germline CDR1 SEHNR, CDR2 FQNEAQ (reference sequence). The whole variable domain, filled in from reference TRBV7-9 and TRBJ2-5, reads DTGVSQNPRHKITKRGQNVTFRCDPISEHNRLYWYRQTLGQGPEFLTYFQNEAQLEKSRLLSDRFSAERPKGSFSTLEIQRTEQGDSAMYLCASSSARGPETQYFGPGTRLLVL.